The subject of this entry is one T cell receptor beta chain. The data are from a study of shared clonotypes between healthy human individuals. Selected positively for CCR7 and CD45RO-negative, naive CD8 cells excluded terminally differentiated effector memory CD45RA+ cells. Assay: immunoSEQ multiplex PCR; the TCRdb copy retains only in-frame clones and omits some. This sample has 2 million or so clones, with about 95% found just once. The TCR was taken from a man aged 18 to 35 in good health. Sample: naive CD8+ T cells sorted from blood.

The CDR3: CASSLGDGFYEQYF. CDR3 DNA: TGTGCCAGCAGCTTGGGTGACGGTTTCTACGAGCAGTACTTC. The chain employs TRBV5-6 and TRBJ2-7; no firm D call. Germline CDR1 is SGHDT and CDR2 is YYEEEE. The CDR3 consists of 14 residues. V lost 0 bases, J lost 3 bases, and 10 bases lay in between. Full variable domain (missing parts from reference TRBV5-6 and TRBJ2-7): DAGVTQSPTHLIKTRGQQVTLRCSPKSGHDTVSWYQQALGQGPQFIFQYYEEEERQRGNFPDRFSGHQFPNYSSELNVNALLLGDSALYLCASSLGDGFYEQYFGPGTRLTVT.